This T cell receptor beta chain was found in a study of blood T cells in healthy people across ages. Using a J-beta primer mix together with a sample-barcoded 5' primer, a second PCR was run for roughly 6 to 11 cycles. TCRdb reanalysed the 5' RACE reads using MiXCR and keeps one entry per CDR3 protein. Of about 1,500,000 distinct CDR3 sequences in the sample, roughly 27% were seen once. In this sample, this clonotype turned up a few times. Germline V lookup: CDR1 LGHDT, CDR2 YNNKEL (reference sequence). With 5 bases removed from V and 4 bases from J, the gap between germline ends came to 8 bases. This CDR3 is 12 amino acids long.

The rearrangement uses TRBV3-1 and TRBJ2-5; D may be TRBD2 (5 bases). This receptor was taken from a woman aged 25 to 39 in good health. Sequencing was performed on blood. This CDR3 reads CASSTRVETQYF. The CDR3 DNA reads TGTGCCAGCAGCACGCGGGTAGAGACCCAGTACTTC.